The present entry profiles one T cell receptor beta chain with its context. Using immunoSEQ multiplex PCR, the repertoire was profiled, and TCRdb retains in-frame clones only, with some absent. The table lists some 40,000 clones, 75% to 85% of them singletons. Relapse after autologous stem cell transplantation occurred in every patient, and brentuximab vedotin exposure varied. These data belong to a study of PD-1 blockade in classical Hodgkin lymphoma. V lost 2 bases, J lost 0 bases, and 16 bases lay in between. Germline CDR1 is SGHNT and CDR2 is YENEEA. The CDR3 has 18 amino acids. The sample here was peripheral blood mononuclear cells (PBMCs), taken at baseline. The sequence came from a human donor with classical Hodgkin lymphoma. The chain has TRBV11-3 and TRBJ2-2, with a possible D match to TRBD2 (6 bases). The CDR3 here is CASSLTWGGDPNTGELFF. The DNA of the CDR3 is TGTGCCAGCAGCTTAACCTGGGGAGGCGACCCGAACACCGGGGAGCTGTTTTTT.